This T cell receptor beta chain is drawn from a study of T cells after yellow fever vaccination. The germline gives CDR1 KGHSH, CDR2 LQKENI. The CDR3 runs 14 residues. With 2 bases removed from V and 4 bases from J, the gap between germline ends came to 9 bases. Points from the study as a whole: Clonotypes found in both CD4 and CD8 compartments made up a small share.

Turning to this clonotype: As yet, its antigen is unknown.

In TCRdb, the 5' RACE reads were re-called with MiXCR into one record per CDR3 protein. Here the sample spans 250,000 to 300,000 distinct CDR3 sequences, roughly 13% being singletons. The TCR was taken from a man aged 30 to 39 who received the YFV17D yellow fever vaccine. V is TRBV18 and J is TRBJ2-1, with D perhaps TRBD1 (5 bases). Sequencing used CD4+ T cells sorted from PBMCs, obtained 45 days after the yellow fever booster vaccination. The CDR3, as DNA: TGTGCCAGCTCACCAAGCCAGGGATACAATGAGCAGTTCTTC. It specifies CASSPSQGYNEQFF.